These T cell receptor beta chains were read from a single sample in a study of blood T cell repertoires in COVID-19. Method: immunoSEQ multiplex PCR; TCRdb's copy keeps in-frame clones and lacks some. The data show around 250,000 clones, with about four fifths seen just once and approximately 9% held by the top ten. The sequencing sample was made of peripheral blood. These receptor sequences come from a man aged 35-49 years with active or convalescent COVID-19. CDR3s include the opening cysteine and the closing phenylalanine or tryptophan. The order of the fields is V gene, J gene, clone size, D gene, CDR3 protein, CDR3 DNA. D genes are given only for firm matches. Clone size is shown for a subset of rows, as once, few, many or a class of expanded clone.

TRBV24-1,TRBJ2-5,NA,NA,CATSLGETQYF,TGTGCCACCAGTCTAGGAGAGACCCAGTACTTC
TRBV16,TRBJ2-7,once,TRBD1,CASSHGTGDYEQYF,TGTGCCAGCAGCCACGGGACAGGGGACTACGAGCAGTACTTC
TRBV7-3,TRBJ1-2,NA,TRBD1,CASSFGQGEGYTF,TGTGCCAGCAGCTTCGGACAGGGGGAGGGCTACACCTTC
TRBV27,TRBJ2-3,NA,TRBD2,CASSGLALSTDTQYF,TGTGCCAGCAGCGGACTAGCGCTTAGCACAGATACGCAGTATTTT
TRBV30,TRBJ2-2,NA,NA,CALNPGAGELFF,TGTGCCCTCAATCCAGGGGCCGGGGAGCTGTTTTTT
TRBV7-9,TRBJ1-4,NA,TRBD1,CASSFQRQGSEKLFF,TGTGCCAGCAGCTTTCAAAGACAGGGCTCCGAAAAACTGTTTTTT
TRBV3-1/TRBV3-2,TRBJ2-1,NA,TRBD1,CASSQKWTGQGRNEQFF,TGTGCCAGCAGCCAAAAATGGACGGGACAGGGGCGCAATGAGCAGTTCTTC
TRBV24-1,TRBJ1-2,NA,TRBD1,CATSDFTGVRGYTF,TGTGCCACCAGTGATTTCACAGGGGTTCGTGGCTACACCTTC
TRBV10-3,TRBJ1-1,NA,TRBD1,CAISASDRENTEAFF,TGTGCCATCAGTGCATCCGACAGGGAGAACACTGAAGCTTTCTTT
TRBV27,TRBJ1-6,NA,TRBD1,CASSTPQGASSPLHF,TGTGCCAGCAGTACGCCACAGGGGGCTAGTTCACCCCTCCACTTT
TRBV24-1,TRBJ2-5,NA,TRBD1,CATSDYGQGQETQYF,TGTGCCACCAGTGATTACGGACAGGGTCAAGAGACCCAGTACTTC
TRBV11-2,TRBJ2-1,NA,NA,CASSLGRGGNNEQFF,TGTGCCAGCAGCTTAGGTAGGGGGGGGAACAATGAGCAGTTCTTC
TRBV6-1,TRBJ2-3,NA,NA,CASSEAKGWETDTQYF,TGTGCCAGCAGTGAAGCTAAGGGGTGGGAAACAGATACGCAGTATTTT
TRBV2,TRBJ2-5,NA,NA,CASSGSNQETQYF,TGTGCCAGCAGCGGGAGTAACCAAGAGACCCAGTACTTC
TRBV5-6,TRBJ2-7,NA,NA,CASSLGTWSSYEQYF,TGTGCCAGCAGCTTGGGGACTTGGAGCTCCTACGAGCAGTACTTC
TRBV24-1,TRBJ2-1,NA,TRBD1,CATSDPQDRGRNEQFF,TGTGCCACCAGTGACCCCCAGGACAGGGGGAGGAATGAGCAGTTCTTC
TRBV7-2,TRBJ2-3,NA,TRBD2,CASSPGLAGASDTQYF,TGTGCCAGCAGCCCGGGACTAGCGGGAGCTTCAGATACGCAGTATTTT
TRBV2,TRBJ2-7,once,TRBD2,CANRARVASSGSNEQYF,TGTGCCAACAGGGCCCGAGTTGCCTCTAGCGGGAGCAACGAGCAGTACTTC
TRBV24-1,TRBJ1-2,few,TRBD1,CATSDRYDRGLDGYTF,TGTGCCACCAGTGATCGGTACGACAGGGGGCTGGATGGCTACACCTTC
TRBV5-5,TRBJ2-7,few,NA,CASSPYEGLYEQYF,TGTGCCAGCAGCCCCTATGAGGGATTATACGAGCAGTACTTC